Below are 30 T cell receptor beta chains sequenced from a single sample in a study of PD-L1 blockade in urothelial cancer. Sequencing used immunoSEQ multiplex PCR; TCRdb keeps in-frame clones, though not all of them. The top ten hold around 9.5% of the sample, which has about 84,000 clones, roughly 82% seen once. Sequenced here: PBMCs, sampled around atezolizumab (anti-PD-L1) treatment. The receptors originated from a man aged 70-80 years with urothelial cancer.

The rearrangement joins TRBV5-1 to TRBJ2-1, with TRBD2 as a possible D gene (5 bases). The V end was cut by 0 bases, the J end by 5 bases, with 12 bases between. CDR1 is SGHRS, CDR2 YFSETQ, per germline. This CDR3 comprises 15 residues. The CDR3 sequence: CASSLEASFDNEQFF. The CDR3 nucleotides read TGCGCCAGCAGCTTGGAGGCTAGCTTTGACAATGAGCAGTTCTTC.

This chain uses TRBV5-1 with TRBJ2-1; 9 bases match TRBD1. This CDR3 has 14 amino acids. Germline V CDR1 and CDR2: SGHRS, YFSETQ. Germline trimming cut 3 bases from V and 5 bases from J; bases unmatched to any gene: 3. DNA of the CDR3: TGCGCCAGCAGCTCCGACAGGGGGGACAATGAGCAGTTCTTC. Its protein is CASSSDRGDNEQFF.

This clone has only a few counts. The chain uses TRBV5-6 and TRBJ1-3; D perhaps matches TRBD1 (6 bases). The CDR3 spans 15 residues. The V gene lost 3 bases and the J gene lost 0 bases, with 10 bases spanning the gap. Germline lookup yields CDR1 SGHDT and CDR2 YYEEEE. The CDR3 loop reads CASSSGGPSGNTIYF. DNA of the CDR3: TGTGCCAGCAGCTCCGGGGGGCCCTCTGGAAACACCATATATTTT. The full variable domain, with the rest looked up from reference TRBV5-6 and TRBJ1-3, is DAGVTQSPTHLIKTRGQQVTLRCSPKSGHDTVSWYQQALGQGPQFIFQYYEEEERQRGNFPDRFSGHQFPNYSSELNVNALLLGDSALYLCASSSGGPSGNTIYFGEGSWLTVV.

This clone showed up just a few times. This sample includes further DNA sequences coding for the same CDR3. The rearrangement uses TRBV9 and TRBJ2-3; TRBD1 might be the D (5 bases). CDR3 length: 14 residues. Trimming stripped 0 bases from V and 4 bases from J, with 9 bases between. Per germline, CDR1 SGDLS and CDR2 YYNGEE. CDR3 nucleotide sequence: TGTGCCAGCAGCGTAGAGGGGTCGGCAGATACGCAGTATTTT. It specifies CASSVEGSADTQYF.

The rearrangement links TRBV30 to TRBJ2-7, with TRBD1 as a possible D gene (5 bases). Germline loops: CDR1 GTSNPN, CDR2 SVGIG (reference sequence). The V end was cut by 3 bases, the J end by 5 bases, with 14 bases between. CDR3 size: 13 residues. The CDR3 loop reads CAWRKTATNEQYF. CDR3 nucleotide sequence: TGTGCCTGGAGGAAGACAGCGACGAACGAGCAGTACTTC. The full variable domain, completed using reference TRBV30 and TRBJ2-7, is SQTIHQWPATLVQPVGSPLSLECTVEGTSNPNLYWYRQAAGRGLQLLFYSVGIGQISSEVPQNLSASRPQDRQFILSSKKLLLSDSGFYLCAWRKTATNEQYFGPGTRLTVT.

This rearrangement joins TRBV7-9 to TRBJ2-1; 12 bases match TRBD1. V lost 3 bases, J lost 8 bases, and 8 bases stayed unmatched. The CDR3 sequence is 16 residues long. In germline, CDR1 is SEHNR, CDR2 FQNEAQ (reference sequence). The DNA for the CDR3 is TGTGCCAGCAGCTTTTCCGGGACAGGGGGCCTCGATGAGCAGTTCTTC. Translated, it gives CASSFSGTGGLDEQFF.

The chain joins TRBV18 to TRBJ1-1; 8 bases agree with TRBD1. Looked up from germline, CDR1 is KGHSH and CDR2 is LQKENI. The CDR3 totals 14 residues. After removal of 6 bases from V and 1 base from J, the junction contained 4 bases not matched to a gene. The CDR3 coding sequence is TGTGCCAGCTCCCTAGACAGGGGGAACACTGAAGCTTTCTTT. This translates into CASSLDRGNTEAFF.

This rearrangement joins TRBV6-1 to TRBJ2-7; the D gene is possibly TRBD2 (6 bases). Looked up from germline, CDR1 is MNHNS and CDR2 is SASEGT. This CDR3 comprises 13 residues. The V end lost 8 bases, the J end lost 0 bases, and 11 bases lay between the germline ends. CDR3 DNA: TGTGCCAGCGGACCGGGGGTCTCCTACGAGCAGTACTTC. This encodes CASGPGVSYEQYF.

This clone was observed a single time. V and J are TRBV7-2 and TRBJ1-1, with D uncertain. CDR1 is SGHTA, CDR2 FQGNSA, per germline. V was clipped by 2 bases and J by 1 base, with 5 bases between them. This CDR3 contains 13 residues. CDR3 residues: CASSLPGNTEAFF. The CDR3 bases are TGTGCCAGCAGCTTACCGGGGAACACTGAAGCTTTCTTT.

Written as DNA, the CDR3 is TGTGCCAGCCAGGTAACGGGCACGGGGACCTACGAGCAGTACTTC. Amino acid sequence: CASQVTGTGTYEQYF. V and J are TRBV7-8 and TRBJ2-7; a possible D gene is TRBD2 (5 bases). V lost 8 bases and J 2 bases, leaving 19 bases between the germline ends. Germline CDR1 SGHVS, CDR2 FQNEAQ. The CDR3 sequence is 15 residues long.

CDR3 nucleotides: TGTGCCAGCTCAAACCTCCGGGGGGGAGAAGCTTTCTTT. Translated: CASSNLRGGEAFF. The J gene is TRBJ1-1, the V gene TRBV28, with D perhaps matching TRBD1 (5 bases). CDR1 is MDHEN, CDR2 SYDVKM, per germline. The CDR3 length is 13 residues. Trimming cost V 8 bases and J 8 bases, with 18 bases left between them.

V and J are TRBV9 and TRBJ1-1, with TRBD1 identical over 9 bases. J gave up 1 base and V 3 bases, and 1 base lay outside the gene matches. Germline CDR1 reads SGDLS; CDR2 reads YYNGEE. The CDR3 sequence is 14 residues long. The CDR3, as DNA: TGTGCCAGCAGCGCACAGGGGGCGAACACTGAAGCTTTCTTT. As protein: CASSAQGANTEAFF.

This CDR3 is CASTDRADTQYF. DNA for the CDR3: TGTGCCAGCACCGACAGGGCAGATACGCAGTATTTT. The J gene is TRBJ2-3, the V gene TRBV9, with 7 bases fitting TRBD1. This CDR3 has 12 residues. CDR1 and CDR2 from the germline V gene are SGDLS and YYNGEE. The trim removed 6 bases at V and 4 bases at J, leaving 2 bases unmatched.

The V and J genes are TRBV5-6 and TRBJ1-1; maybe TRBD1 (5 bases). This CDR3 region has 17 residues. The germline V and J ends were trimmed by 0 bases and 0 bases, with 15 bases remaining between them. Per germline, CDR1 SGHDT and CDR2 YYEEEE. CDR3 coding DNA: TGTGCCAGCAGCTTGGCCGTTCAGGGTAACATGAACACTGAAGCTTTCTTT. Translating it yields CASSLAVQGNMNTEAFF.

This chain connects TRBV19 to TRBJ1-1; 8 bases are shared with TRBD1. V gave up 3 bases and J gave up 9 bases; unmatched junction bases: 9. This CDR3 comprises 14 residues. Per germline, CDR1 LNHDA and CDR2 SQIVND (reference sequence). CDR3: CASSIRDRRIQAFF. The CDR3, as DNA: TGTGCCAGTAGTATCCGGGACAGGAGAATACAAGCTTTCTTT.

The V call is TRBV25-1, the J call TRBJ2-1; TRBD2 matches 9 bases. This CDR3 is 15 amino acids long. After removal of 5 bases from V and 2 bases from J, the junction contained 4 bases not matched to a gene. Germline CDR1 MGHDK, CDR2 SYGVNS. The CDR3 bases are TGTGCCAGCAGTCCAGCGGGAGGCGCCTACAATGAGCAGTTCTTC. As protein: CASSPAGGAYNEQFF.

The gene calls are TRBV7-9 and TRBJ1-3, with 10 bases fitting TRBD1. The CDR3 is 16 residues long. Trimming removed 1 base from V and 7 bases from J; junction bases left unmatched: 7. Germline CDR1 reads SEHNR; CDR2 reads FQNEAQ (reference sequence). The CDR3 protein is CASSLGQGARMNTIYF. In DNA form, the CDR3 reads TGTGCCAGCAGCTTAGGACAGGGGGCCAGGATGAACACCATATATTTT.

The CDR3 loop reads CASSAGRSGANVLTF. CDR3 sequence (DNA): TGTGCCAGCTCGGCGGGCCGCTCTGGGGCCAACGTCCTGACTTTC. The rearrangement uses TRBV7-3 and TRBJ2-6; maybe TRBD2 (5 bases). The CDR3 has 15 residues. Germline values: CDR1 SGHTA, CDR2 FQGTGA. Trimming took off 8 bases at V and 0 bases at J, with 11 bases between the two ends.

This chain joins TRBV5-1 and TRBJ2-3; 8 bases match TRBD2. CDR1 and CDR2 (germline): SGHRS, YFSETQ. This CDR3 region has 14 residues. The J segment lost 0 bases and the V segment lost 7 bases, leaving 4 bases of the junction unmatched. The CDR3 spells CASHRGGSTDTQYF. CDR3 nucleotides: TGCGCCAGCCACCGGGGGGGGAGCACAGATACGCAGTATTTT.

This chain uses TRBV5-1 with TRBJ2-3, with 8 bases fitting TRBD1. In germline, CDR1 is SGHRS, CDR2 YFSETQ. Trimming cost V 4 bases and J 0 bases; bases outside gene matches: 13. The CDR3 has 18 residues. In nucleotides, the CDR3 is TGCGCCAGCAGCGTTACCGGGACAGGCCGGAAAAGCACAGATACGCAGTATTTT. Amino acids: CASSVTGTGRKSTDTQYF.

CDR3 nucleotides: TGTGCCAGCAGTGAACGTGCGGGGGGGAAGAATGAGCAGTTCTTC. It translates to CASSERAGGKNEQFF. V and J are TRBV2 and TRBJ2-1; 9 bases line up with TRBD2. The CDR3 is 15 amino acids. CDR1 and CDR2 (germline): SNHLY, FYNNEI. J was trimmed by 7 bases and V by 2 bases; bases with no gene match: 6.

The V and J genes are TRBV5-1 and TRBJ2-2, with D perhaps matching TRBD1 (5 bases). V lost 5 bases and J 0 bases, leaving 11 bases between the germline ends. The CDR3 sequence is 15 residues long. CDR1 and CDR2 (germline): SGHRS, YFSETQ. CDR3 nucleotide sequence: TGCGCCAGCAGAGTGGGGCAGACGAACACCGGGGAGCTGTTTTTT. Residues: CASRVGQTNTGELFF.

This clone has only a few counts. This chain connects TRBV11-3 to TRBJ2-5; 13 positions match TRBD2. V gave up 0 bases and J gave up 6 bases; unmatched junction bases: 7. CDR1 and CDR2 from the germline V gene are SGHNT and YENEEA. The CDR3 loop spans 17 amino acids. CDR3 region: CASSLDWTSGSIQTQYF. The CDR3 nucleotides are TGTGCCAGCAGCTTAGATTGGACTAGCGGGAGTATCCAGACCCAGTACTTC. Complete variable domain (other parts from reference TRBV11-3 and TRBJ2-5): EAGVVQSPRYKIIEKKQPVAFWCNPISGHNTLYWYLQNLGQGPELLIRYENEEAVDDSQLPKDRFSAERLKGVDSTLKIQPAELGDSAVYLCASSLDWTSGSIQTQYFGPGTRLLVL.

This clone has just one count. The J gene is TRBJ2-3, the V gene TRBV5-1; TRBD2 might be the D (6 bases). The germline CDR1 and CDR2 sequences are SGHRS and YFSETQ. This CDR3 region has 16 residues. V was trimmed by 6 bases and J by 2 bases, leaving 19 bases between them. The CDR3 DNA follows: TGCGCCAGCAAGACCCCCCAGGACTACAACACAGATACGCAGTATTTT. As protein: CASKTPQDYNTDTQYF.

V is TRBV5-1 and J is TRBJ2-5; D remains unclear. The CDR3 totals 15 residues. V gave up 0 bases and J gave up 3 bases, with 12 bases separating them. The germline V gene has CDR1 SGHRS and CDR2 YFSETQ. The CDR3 spells CASSLVLWAEETQYF. The CDR3 DNA reads as TGCGCCAGCAGCTTGGTTCTTTGGGCAGAAGAGACCCAGTACTTC.

This sequence joins TRBV5-4 and TRBJ2-3; tentative D call: TRBD2 (6 bases). V was shortened by 0 bases and J by 9 bases, with 11 bases between the two germline ends. CDR3 size: 13 residues. The germline gives CDR1 SGHNT, CDR2 YYREEE (reference sequence). CDR3 nucleotide sequence: TGTGCCAGCAGCTTGGTAGGAGGGGACACGCAGTATTTT. Residues: CASSLVGGDTQYF.

This rearrangement joins TRBV30 to TRBJ2-4; 10 bases match TRBD1. The CDR3 contains 17 residues. Germline V gene data show CDR1 as GTSNPN and CDR2 as SVGIG (reference sequence). The V and J ends lost 2 bases and 10 bases, in that order; junction bases with no gene match: 17. The CDR3 sequence is CAWSTPGQGPAGGIQYF. The CDR3 bases are TGTGCCTGGAGTACACCGGGACAGGGGCCTGCGGGAGGTATTCAGTACTTC.

This clone was counted a few times. V is TRBV15 and J is TRBJ2-5; D is possibly TRBD2 (6 bases). Trimming took 3 bases from V and 4 from J, leaving 9 bases between them. This CDR3 contains 13 residues. Germline V CDR1 and CDR2: LNHNV, YYDKDF (reference sequence). CDR3 sequence: CATSSWGGETQYF. CDR3 bases: TGTGCCACCAGCAGCTGGGGAGGAGAGACCCAGTACTTC.

The chain carries TRBV2 and TRBJ2-1, with 7 positions matching TRBD1. Germline V gene data show CDR1 as SNHLY and CDR2 as FYNNEI. With V trimmed by 8 bases and J by 5 bases, 9 bases remained unmatched. CDR3 size: 14 residues. The CDR3 sequence: CASLPGQWNNEQFF. CDR3 DNA sequence: TGTGCCAGCTTGCCGGGACAGTGGAACAATGAGCAGTTCTTC.

The J gene is TRBJ2-4, the V gene TRBV11-1, with a possible D match to TRBD2 (6 bases). Germline V CDR1 and CDR2: SGHAT, FQDESV (reference sequence). The V gene lost 1 base and the J gene lost 9 bases, with 10 bases spanning the gap. This CDR3 has 13 amino acids. The CDR3 nucleotides read TGTGCCAGCAGCTTAGGCGGGGTGAGCATTCAGTACTTC. Amino acids: CASSLGGVSIQYF. Full variable domain (outside the CDR3, taken from reference TRBV11-1 and TRBJ2-4): EAEVAQSPRYKITEKSQAVAFWCDPISGHATLYWYRQILGQGPELLVQFQDESVVDDSQLPKDRFSAERLKGVDSTLKIQPAELGDSAMYLCASSLGGVSIQYFGAGTRLSVL.